A selection of T cell receptor beta chains follows, all from one sample in a study of T cells in localized non-small cell lung cancer. Generated by immunoSEQ multiplex PCR, the TCRdb table keeps only in-frame clones and is missing some. Seen here are about 950 clones, around 17% observed once, and the top ten hold under 20%. Material: lung tumor tissue, obtained before any cancer treatment. Receptor source: an older female donor with stage I squamous cell lung carcinoma. Each CDR3 is given with its conserved first and last residue. The order of the fields is D gene, V gene, J gene, clone size, CDR3 DNA, CDR3 protein. The D gene is left open where the match is weak. Where a row states a size, it is once, few, many or the class of an expanded clone; other rows omit it.

-	TRBV11-3	TRBJ1-5	medium-sized	TGTGCCAGCAGCCTCGGGGCAGGGAAACAGCCCCAGCATTTT	CASSLGAGKQPQHF
TRBD1	TRBV30	TRBJ1-5	few	TGTGCCTGGAGTGTACGACAGGGAGGGAATCAGCCCCAGCATTTT	CAWSVRQGGNQPQHF
TRBD1	TRBV6-8	TRBJ1-1	few	TGTGCCAGCACTCACAGGGGGCGCAGGGCTGAAGCTTTCTTT	CASTHRGRRAEAFF
-	TRBV29-1	TRBJ1-2	-	TGCAGCGTTGTGGGGCAGGGCGTCTATGGCTACACCTTC	CSVVGQGVYGYTF
-	TRBV6-8	TRBJ1-1	-	TGTGCCAGCATTCGACGGGCCAAGGGGGACACTGAAGCTTTCTTT	CASIRRAKGDTEAFF
-	TRBV11-3	TRBJ1-4	medium-sized	TGTGCCAGCAGCTTGACTCCAACTAATGAAAAACTGTTTTTT	CASSLTPTNEKLFF
-	TRBV11-3	TRBJ1-6	medium-sized	TGTGCCAGCAGCGGCAGGGGTTCCTATAATTCACCCCTCCACTTT	CASSGRGSYNSPLHF
-	TRBV29-1	TRBJ1-1	-	TGCAGCGTTGAAGCGGAGAGGGTTGGAGCTTTCTTT	CSVEAERVGAFF
-	TRBV19	TRBJ2-5	-	TGTGCCTCCCAGGAGCGGGAGACCCAGTACTTC	CASQERETQYF
-	TRBV11-3	TRBJ1-2	medium-sized	TGTGCCAGCAGCTTAGTCGGGGCAGGGGACTATGGCTACACCTTC	CASSLVGAGDYGYTF
-	TRBV30	TRBJ1-1	few	TGTGCCTGGAGTGAAGTTACACAGCTGAACACTGAAGCTTTCTTT	CAWSEVTQLNTEAFF
-	TRBV25-1	TRBJ2-6	few	TGTGCCAGCAAGGAGGCGGGGGCCAACGTCCTGACTTTC	CASKEAGANVLTF
TRBD2	TRBV11-3	TRBJ2-2	-	TGTGCCAGCAGCCGGACTAGCGGGGGGGTGAACACCGGGGAGCTGTTTTTT	CASSRTSGGVNTGELFF
-	TRBV19	TRBJ1-1	-	TGTGCCAGTGGCTTAATTGGCGGTGAAGCTTTCTTT	CASGLIGGEAFF
TRBD1	TRBV19	TRBJ1-2	-	TGTGCCAGTAGTATAACAACCGGGACAGCAACGGGGGGCTACACCTTC	CASSITTGTATGGYTF
-	TRBV6-8	TRBJ1-1	few	TGTGCCAGCAGTGAGGGCTTCGGGAGCACTGAAGCTTTCTTT	CASSEGFGSTEAFF
TRBD1	TRBV5-1	TRBJ1-2	-	TGCGCCAGCAGCTTCGACAGGGGGACCTATGGCTACACCTTC	CASSFDRGTYGYTF
-	TRBV7-2	TRBJ1-2	medium-sized	TGTGCCAGCAGCTTAGCGGACAGCTTAGGCTACACCTTC	CASSLADSLGYTF
TRBD1	TRBV6-8	TRBJ1-5	-	TGTGCCAGCAGGCGCGGGACAGGGGGCAGTCAGCCCCAGCATTTT	CASRRGTGGSQPQHF
-	TRBV6-8	TRBJ2-3	-	TGTGCCAGCAGGGGGCATCGCACAGATACGCAGTATTTT	CASRGHRTDTQYF
-	TRBV6-8	TRBJ1-1	-	TGTGCCAGCAGTTACCCTACTGAGACTGAAGCTTTCTTT	CASSYPTETEAFF
-	TRBV6-8	TRBJ2-7	large	TGTGCCAGCAGTTACTCCCCGAGAATTTACGAGCAGTACTTC	CASSYSPRIYEQYF
TRBD1	TRBV5-1	TRBJ2-6	-	TGCGCCAGCAGCATCGGGACAGGCGTCTCCCCCTCTGGGGCCAACGTCCTGACTTTC	CASSIGTGVSPSGANVLTF
-	TRBV11-3	TRBJ1-5	-	TGTGCCAGCAGTCCTACCGACAGCCTTAGCAATCAGCCCCAGCATTTT	CASSPTDSLSNQPQHF
-	TRBV9	TRBJ1-1	medium-sized	TGTGCCAGCACCCCCCAAACTAGGAACACTGAAGCTTTCTTT	CASTPQTRNTEAFF
-	TRBV12-5	TRBJ1-3	-	TGTGCTAGTGGACTGGAGGGAATGAGGAACACCATATATTTT	CASGLEGMRNTIYF
TRBD1	TRBV11-3	TRBJ1-2	few	TGTGCCAGCAGCCCGGGACAGACAAACTATGGCTACACCTTC	CASSPGQTNYGYTF
TRBD2	TRBV11-3	TRBJ2-1	medium-sized	TGTGCCAGCAGCCCCGGAGGTAGCGGGGGTTACAATGAGCAGTTCTTC	CASSPGGSGGYNEQFF
-	TRBV11-3	TRBJ2-7	medium-sized	TGTGCCAGCAGCTTATACGTTGGGGGGAACTACGAGCAGTACTTC	CASSLYVGGNYEQYF
TRBD2	TRBV6-8	TRBJ2-3	-	TGTGCCAGCAGCATGACTAGCGGGGGCCCCGGCGGTACGCAGTATTTT	CASSMTSGGPGGTQYF
-	TRBV11-3	TRBJ1-2	medium-sized	TGTGCCAGCTCGGGGTCTATCTCGCGAAAGACCTATGGCTACACCTTC	CASSGSISRKTYGYTF
-	TRBV30	TRBJ2-3	few	TGTGCCTGGAGTCACTCCAGCGGCACAGATACGCAGTATTTT	CAWSHSSGTDTQYF
TRBD1	TRBV28	TRBJ2-3	-	TGTGCCAGCAGTTTATTTCAGGGGGCCACAGATACGCAGTATTTT	CASSLFQGATDTQYF
-	TRBV6-8	TRBJ2-1	large	TGTGCCAGCAGTTACTCACCGAGCTCCTACAATGAGCAGTTCTTC	CASSYSPSSYNEQFF
-	TRBV12-5	TRBJ2-3	few	TGTGCTAGTGGTTTGGGACGGACGGGGGATACGCAGTATTTT	CASGLGRTGDTQYF
TRBD2	TRBV11-3	TRBJ2-6	medium-sized	TGTGCCAGCAGTCCCGGGGGGGCTGGGGCCAACGTCCTGACTTTC	CASSPGGAGANVLTF
TRBD1	TRBV11-3	TRBJ1-6	-	TGTGCCAGCAGCCCTGGGCCGGGACAGGGGTATTCACCCCTCCACTTT	CASSPGPGQGYSPLHF
-	TRBV4-1	TRBJ1-2	-	TGCGCCAGCAGCCAAGTCAGGGGCGGCTATGGCTACACCTTC	CASSQVRGGYGYTF
-	TRBV29-1	TRBJ2-5	-	TGCAGCGCTTCCACCTCGACTGAGGGGACCCAGTACTTC	CSASTSTEGTQYF
-	TRBV9	TRBJ2-2	few	TGTGCCAGCAGCGAGAACACCGGGGAGCTGTTTTTT	CASSENTGELFF
TRBD1	TRBV30	TRBJ1-5	-	TGTGCCTGGGGACGGGGACAGGGAGTAGCACAGCCCCAGCATTTT	CAWGRGQGVAQPQHF
-	TRBV15	TRBJ1-5	-	TGTGCCACCAGCAGAGATGGAAGGGGCAATCAGCCCCAGCATTTT	CATSRDGRGNQPQHF
-	TRBV9	TRBJ1-2	large	TGTGCCAGCAGTGAAGCACCAGGGCGGGAAGGCTACACCTTC	CASSEAPGREGYTF
-	TRBV9	TRBJ2-5	medium-sized	TGTGCCAGCAGCCCGCCGGGCCGGGGTGAGACCCAGTACTTC	CASSPPGRGETQYF
-	TRBV14	TRBJ2-7	few	TGTGCCAGCAGCCCTGCCCATGGCAGCGAGCAGTACTTC	CASSPAHGSEQYF
-	TRBV29-1	TRBJ2-3	large	TGCGGCGTGAGTCATAGCACAGATACGCAGTATTTT	CGVSHSTDTQYF
-	TRBV11-3	TRBJ1-1	medium-sized	TGTGCCAGCAGCTTAATATCTCGGGACACTGAAGCTTTCTTT	CASSLISRDTEAFF
-	TRBV11-3	TRBJ2-1	large	TGTGCCAGCAGCGCGCTAAGGGCGGGGTCCTACAATGAGCAGTTCTTC	CASSALRAGSYNEQFF